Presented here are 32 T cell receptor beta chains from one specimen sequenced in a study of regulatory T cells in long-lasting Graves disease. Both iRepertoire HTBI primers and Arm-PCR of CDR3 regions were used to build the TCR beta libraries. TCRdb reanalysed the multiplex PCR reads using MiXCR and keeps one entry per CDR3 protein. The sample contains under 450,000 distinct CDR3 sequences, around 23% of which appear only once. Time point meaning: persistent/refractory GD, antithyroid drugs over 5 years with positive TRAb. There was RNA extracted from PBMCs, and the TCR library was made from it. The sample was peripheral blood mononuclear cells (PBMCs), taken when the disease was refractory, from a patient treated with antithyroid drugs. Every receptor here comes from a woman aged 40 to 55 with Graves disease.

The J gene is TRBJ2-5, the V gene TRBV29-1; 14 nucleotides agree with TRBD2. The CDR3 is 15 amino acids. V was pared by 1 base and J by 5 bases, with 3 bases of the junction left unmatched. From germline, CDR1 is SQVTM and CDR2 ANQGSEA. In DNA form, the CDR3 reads TGCAGCGTTGAAGGGACTAGCGGGAGGTTTGAGACCCAGTACTTC. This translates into CSVEGTSGRFETQYF. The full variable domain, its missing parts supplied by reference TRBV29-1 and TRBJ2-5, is SAVISQKPSRDICQRGTSLTIQCQVDSQVTMMFWYRQQPGQSLTLIATANQGSEATYESGFVIDKFPISRPNLTFSTLTVSNMSPEDSSIYLCSVEGTSGRFETQYFGPGTRLLVL.

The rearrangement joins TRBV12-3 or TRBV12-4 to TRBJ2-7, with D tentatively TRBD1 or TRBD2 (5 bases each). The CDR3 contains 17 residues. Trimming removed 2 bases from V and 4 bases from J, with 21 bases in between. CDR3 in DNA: TGTGCCAGCAGTTTAAGGCTCCGGGACGCCCCGGGGTACGAGCAGTACTTC. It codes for CASSLRLRDAPGYEQYF.

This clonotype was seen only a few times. For the CDR3, the DNA is TGTGCCAGCCACCTCGGGGGGGGGGATGAAAAACTGTTTTTT. Translating gives CASHLGGGDEKLFF. This chain uses TRBV2 with TRBJ1-4, with D maybe TRBD1 (5 bases). The CDR3 is 14 amino acids. V was trimmed by 8 bases and J by 6 bases, leaving 16 bases between them. The germline gives CDR1 SNHLY, CDR2 FYNNEI.

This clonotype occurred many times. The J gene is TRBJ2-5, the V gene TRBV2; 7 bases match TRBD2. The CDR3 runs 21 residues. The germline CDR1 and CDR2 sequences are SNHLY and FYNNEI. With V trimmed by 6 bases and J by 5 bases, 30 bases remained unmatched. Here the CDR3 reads CASRFSGGGLFGGSIPETQYF. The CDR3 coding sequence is TGTGCCAGCAGATTTTCTGGGGGAGGGCTCTTCGGTGGCTCTATACCGGAGACCCAGTACTTC.

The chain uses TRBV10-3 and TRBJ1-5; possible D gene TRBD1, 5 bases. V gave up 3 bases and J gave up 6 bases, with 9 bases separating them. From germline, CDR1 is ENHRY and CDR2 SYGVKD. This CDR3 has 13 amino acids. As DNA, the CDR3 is TGTGCCATCAGTGAAGGGGCCAGTCAGCCCCAGCATTTT. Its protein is CAISEGASQPQHF.

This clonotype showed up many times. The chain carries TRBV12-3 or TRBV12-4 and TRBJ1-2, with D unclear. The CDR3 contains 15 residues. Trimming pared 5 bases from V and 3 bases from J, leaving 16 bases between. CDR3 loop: CASSHPGKAHYGYTF. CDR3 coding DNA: TGTGCCAGCAGTCATCCTGGGAAGGCACACTATGGCTACACCTTC.

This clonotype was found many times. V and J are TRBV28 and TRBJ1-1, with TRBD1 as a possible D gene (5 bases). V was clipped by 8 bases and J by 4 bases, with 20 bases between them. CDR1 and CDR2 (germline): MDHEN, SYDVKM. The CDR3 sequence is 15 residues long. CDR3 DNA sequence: TGTGCCAGCGGAATTGATCAGGGTTCGAGCACTGAAGCTTTCTTT. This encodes CASGIDQGSSTEAFF.

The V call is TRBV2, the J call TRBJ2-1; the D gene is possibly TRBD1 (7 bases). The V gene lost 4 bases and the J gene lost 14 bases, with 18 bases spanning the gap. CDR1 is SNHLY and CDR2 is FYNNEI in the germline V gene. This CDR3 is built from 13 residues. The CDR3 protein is CASSGTEGQSKFF. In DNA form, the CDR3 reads TGTGCCAGCAGTGGAACGGAGGGACAGTCAAAGTTCTTC.

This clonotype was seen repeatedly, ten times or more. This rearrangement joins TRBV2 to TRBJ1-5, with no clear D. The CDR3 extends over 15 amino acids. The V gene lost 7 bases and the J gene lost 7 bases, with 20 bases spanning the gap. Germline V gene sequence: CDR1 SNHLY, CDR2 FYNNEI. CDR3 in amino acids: CASTQSKAVGQPQHF. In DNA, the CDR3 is TGTGCCAGCACCCAGAGCAAAGCGGTGGGCCAGCCCCAGCATTTT.

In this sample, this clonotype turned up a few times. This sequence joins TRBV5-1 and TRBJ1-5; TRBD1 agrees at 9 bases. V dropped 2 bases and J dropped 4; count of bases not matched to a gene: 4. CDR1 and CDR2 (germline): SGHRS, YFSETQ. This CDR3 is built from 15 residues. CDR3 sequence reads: CASSFTGGANQPQHF. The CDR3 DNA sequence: TGCGCCAGCAGCTTTACAGGGGGCGCAAATCAGCCCCAGCATTTT.

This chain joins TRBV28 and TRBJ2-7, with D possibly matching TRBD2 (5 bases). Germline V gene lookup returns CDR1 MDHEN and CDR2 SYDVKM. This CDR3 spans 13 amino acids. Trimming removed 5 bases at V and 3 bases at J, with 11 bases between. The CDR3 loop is CASSKGLIYEQYF. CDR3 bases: TGTGCCAGCAGTAAAGGACTGATCTACGAGCAGTACTTC. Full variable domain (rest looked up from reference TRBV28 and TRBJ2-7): DVKVTQSSRYLVKRTGEKVFLECVQDMDHENMFWYRQDPGLGLRLIYFSYDVKMKEKGDIPEGYSVSREKKERFSLILESASTNQTSMYLCASSKGLIYEQYFGPGTRLTVT.

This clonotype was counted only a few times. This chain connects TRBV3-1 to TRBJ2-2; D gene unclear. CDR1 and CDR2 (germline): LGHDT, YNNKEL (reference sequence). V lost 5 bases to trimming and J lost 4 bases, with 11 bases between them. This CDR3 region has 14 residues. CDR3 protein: CASSARVSTGELFF. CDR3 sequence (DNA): TGTGCCAGCAGCGCGCGAGTAAGCACCGGGGAGCTGTTTTTT.

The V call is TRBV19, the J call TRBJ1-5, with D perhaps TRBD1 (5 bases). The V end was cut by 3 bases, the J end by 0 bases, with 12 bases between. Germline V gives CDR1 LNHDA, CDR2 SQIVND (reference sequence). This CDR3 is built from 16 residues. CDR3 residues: CASSMKTVYSNQPQHF. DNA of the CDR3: TGTGCCAGTAGTATGAAGACAGTCTATAGCAATCAGCCCCAGCATTTT.

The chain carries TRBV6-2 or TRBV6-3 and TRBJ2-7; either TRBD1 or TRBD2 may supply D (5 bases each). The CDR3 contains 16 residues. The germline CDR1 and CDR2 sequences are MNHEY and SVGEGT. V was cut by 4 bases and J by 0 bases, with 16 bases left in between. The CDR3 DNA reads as TGTGCCAGCAGTTTCCTCGCCGGGACGCACTCCTACGAGCAGTACTTC. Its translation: CASSFLAGTHSYEQYF.

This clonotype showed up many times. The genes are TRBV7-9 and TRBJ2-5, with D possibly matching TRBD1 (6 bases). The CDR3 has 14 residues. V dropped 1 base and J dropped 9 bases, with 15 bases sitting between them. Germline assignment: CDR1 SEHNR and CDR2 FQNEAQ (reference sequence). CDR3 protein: CASSLVANRVAQYF. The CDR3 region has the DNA TGTGCCAGCAGCTTAGTGGCCAACAGGGTGGCCCAGTACTTC.

CDR3: CASRNFGTLDQPQHF. In DNA, the CDR3 is TGTGCCAGTAGGAACTTCGGGACACTTGATCAGCCCCAGCATTTT. J is TRBJ1-5 and V is TRBV19; D perhaps matches TRBD1 (6 bases). The CDR3 totals 15 residues. Germline V gives CDR1 LNHDA, CDR2 SQIVND (reference sequence). V lost 6 bases and J lost 5, with 17 bases in between.

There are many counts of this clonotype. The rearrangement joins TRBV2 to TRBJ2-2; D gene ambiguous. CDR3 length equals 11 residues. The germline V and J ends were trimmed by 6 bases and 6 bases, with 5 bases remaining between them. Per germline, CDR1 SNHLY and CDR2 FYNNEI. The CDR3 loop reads CASRVSGELFF. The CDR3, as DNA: TGTGCCAGCAGAGTGTCCGGGGAGCTGTTTTTT.

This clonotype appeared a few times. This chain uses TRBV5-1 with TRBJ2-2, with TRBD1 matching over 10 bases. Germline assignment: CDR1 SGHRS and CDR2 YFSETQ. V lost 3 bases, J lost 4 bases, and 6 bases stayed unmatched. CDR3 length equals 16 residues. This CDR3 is CASSSSGTGVTGELFF. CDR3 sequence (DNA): TGCGCCAGCAGCTCTTCCGGGACAGGGGTCACCGGGGAGCTGTTTTTT.

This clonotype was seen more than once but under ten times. CDR3: CASSRLQNYEQYF. CDR3 in DNA: TGTGCCAGCAGCCGGTTACAGAACTACGAGCAGTACTTC. The chain couples TRBV11-2 to TRBJ2-7, with no clear D. This CDR3 has 13 residues. Between the trimmed V and J ends, which lost 5 bases and 3 bases, there was a span of 11 bases. Per the germline V gene, CDR1 is SGHAT and CDR2 is FQNNGV.

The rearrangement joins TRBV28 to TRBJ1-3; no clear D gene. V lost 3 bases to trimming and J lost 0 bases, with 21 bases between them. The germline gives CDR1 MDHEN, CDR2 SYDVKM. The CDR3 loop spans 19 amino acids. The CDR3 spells CASSFNRGTPPYSGNTIYF. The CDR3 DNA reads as TGTGCCAGCAGTTTTAACCGTGGAACCCCGCCCTACTCTGGAAACACCATATATTTT.

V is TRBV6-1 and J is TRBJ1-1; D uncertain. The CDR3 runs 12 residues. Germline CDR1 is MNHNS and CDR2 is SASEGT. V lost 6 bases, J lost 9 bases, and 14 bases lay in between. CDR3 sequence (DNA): TGTGCCAGCAGGAGTCTTAGGAATCAAGCTTTCTTT. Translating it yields CASRSLRNQAFF.

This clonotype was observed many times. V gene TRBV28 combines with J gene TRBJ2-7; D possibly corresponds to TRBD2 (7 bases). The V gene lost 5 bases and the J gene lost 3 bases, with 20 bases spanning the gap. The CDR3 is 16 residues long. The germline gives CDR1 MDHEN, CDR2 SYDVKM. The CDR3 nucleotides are TGTGCCAGCAGTCCTAATAGGGGGGAGGGTTTCTACGAGCAGTACTTC. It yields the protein CASSPNRGEGFYEQYF.

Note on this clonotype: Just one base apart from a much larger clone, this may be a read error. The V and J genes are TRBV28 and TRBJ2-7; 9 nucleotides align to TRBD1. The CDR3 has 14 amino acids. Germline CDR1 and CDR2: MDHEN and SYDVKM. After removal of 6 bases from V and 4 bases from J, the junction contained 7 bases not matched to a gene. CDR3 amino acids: CASRDRDREYEQYF. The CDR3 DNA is TGTGCCAGCAGGGACCGGGACAGGGAGTACGAGCAGTACTTC.

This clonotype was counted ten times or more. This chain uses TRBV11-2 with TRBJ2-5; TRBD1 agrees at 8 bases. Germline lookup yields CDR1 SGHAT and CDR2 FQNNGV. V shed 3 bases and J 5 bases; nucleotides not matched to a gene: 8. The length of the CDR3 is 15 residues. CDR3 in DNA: TGTGCCAGCAGCTTCGGACAGGGACTCTATGAGACCCAGTACTTC. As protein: CASSFGQGLYETQYF. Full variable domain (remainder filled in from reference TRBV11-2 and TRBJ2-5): EAGVAQSPRYKIIEKRQSVAFWCNPISGHATLYWYQQILGQGPKLLIQFQNNGVVDDSQLPKDRFSAERLKGVDSTLKIQPAKLEDSAVYLCASSFGQGLYETQYFGPGTRLLVL.

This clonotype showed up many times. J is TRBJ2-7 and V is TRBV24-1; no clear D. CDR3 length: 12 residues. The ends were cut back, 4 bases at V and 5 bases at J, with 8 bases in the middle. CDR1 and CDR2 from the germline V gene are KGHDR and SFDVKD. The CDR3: CATSELDHEQYF. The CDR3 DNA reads TGTGCCACCAGTGAACTGGACCACGAGCAGTACTTC.

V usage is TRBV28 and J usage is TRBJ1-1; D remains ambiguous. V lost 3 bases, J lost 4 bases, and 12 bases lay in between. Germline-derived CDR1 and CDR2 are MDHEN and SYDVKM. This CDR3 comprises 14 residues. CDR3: CASSFPGRGTEAFF. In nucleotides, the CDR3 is TGTGCCAGCAGTTTCCCGGGCCGGGGCACTGAAGCTTTCTTT.

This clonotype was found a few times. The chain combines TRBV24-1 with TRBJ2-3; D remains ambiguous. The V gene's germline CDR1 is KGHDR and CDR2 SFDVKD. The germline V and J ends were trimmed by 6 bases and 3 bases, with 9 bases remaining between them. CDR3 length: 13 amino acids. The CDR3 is CATSSQETDTQYF. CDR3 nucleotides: TGTGCCACCAGTTCGCAGGAAACAGATACGCAGTATTTT.

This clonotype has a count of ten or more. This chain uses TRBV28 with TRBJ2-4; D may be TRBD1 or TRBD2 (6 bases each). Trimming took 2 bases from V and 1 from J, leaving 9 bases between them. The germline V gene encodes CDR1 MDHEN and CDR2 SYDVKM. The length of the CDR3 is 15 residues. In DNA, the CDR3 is TGTGCCAGCAGTTTAGGGGGGCCGGCCAAAAACATTCAGTACTTC. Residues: CASSLGGPAKNIQYF.

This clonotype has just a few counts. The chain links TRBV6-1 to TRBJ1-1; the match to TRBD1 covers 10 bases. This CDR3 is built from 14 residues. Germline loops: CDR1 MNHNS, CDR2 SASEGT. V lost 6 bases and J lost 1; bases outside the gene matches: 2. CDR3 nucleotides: TGTGCCAGCAGACGACAGGGGGCGAACACTGAAGCTTTCTTT. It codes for CASRRQGANTEAFF.

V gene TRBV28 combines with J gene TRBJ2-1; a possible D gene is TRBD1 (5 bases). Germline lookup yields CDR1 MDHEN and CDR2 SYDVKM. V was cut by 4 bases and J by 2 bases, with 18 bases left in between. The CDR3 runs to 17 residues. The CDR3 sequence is CASSSNQGIPTYNEQFF. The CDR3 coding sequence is TGTGCCAGCAGTTCAAATCAGGGAATCCCTACCTACAATGAGCAGTTCTTC.

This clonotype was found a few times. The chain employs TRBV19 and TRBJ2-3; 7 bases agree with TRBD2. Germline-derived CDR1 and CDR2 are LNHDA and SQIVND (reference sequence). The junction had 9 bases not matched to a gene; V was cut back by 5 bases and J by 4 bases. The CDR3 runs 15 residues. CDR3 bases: TGTGCCAGTAGTCCCCGGGGGGTATCCTCAGATACGCAGTATTTT. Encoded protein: CASSPRGVSSDTQYF.

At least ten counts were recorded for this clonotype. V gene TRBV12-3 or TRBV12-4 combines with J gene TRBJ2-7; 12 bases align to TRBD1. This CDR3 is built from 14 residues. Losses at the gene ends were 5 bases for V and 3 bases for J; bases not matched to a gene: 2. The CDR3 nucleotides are TGTGCCAGCAGTAGGGACAGGGGGCACTACGAGCAGTACTTC. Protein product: CASSRDRGHYEQYF.